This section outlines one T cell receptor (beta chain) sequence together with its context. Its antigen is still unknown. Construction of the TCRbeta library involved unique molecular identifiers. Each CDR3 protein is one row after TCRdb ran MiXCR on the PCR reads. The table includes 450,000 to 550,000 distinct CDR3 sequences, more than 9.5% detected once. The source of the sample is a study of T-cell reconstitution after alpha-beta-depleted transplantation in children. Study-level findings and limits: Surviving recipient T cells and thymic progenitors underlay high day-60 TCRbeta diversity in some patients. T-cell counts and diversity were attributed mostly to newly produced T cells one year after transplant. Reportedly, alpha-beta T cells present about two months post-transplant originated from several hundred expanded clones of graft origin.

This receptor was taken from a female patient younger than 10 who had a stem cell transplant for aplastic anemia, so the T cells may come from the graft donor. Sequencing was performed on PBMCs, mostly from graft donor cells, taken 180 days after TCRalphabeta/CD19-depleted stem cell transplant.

The chain's CDR3 is CASSLGPGINSPLHF. CDR3 DNA: TGTGCCAGCAGCTTAGGTCCAGGGATTAATTCACCCCTCCACTTT. This rearrangement joins TRBV7-2 to TRBJ1-6; TRBD1 is a possible D gene (5 bases). The germline CDR1 and CDR2 sequences are SGHTA and FQGNSA. CDR3 length: 15 residues. Trimming took 1 base from V and 6 from J, leaving 10 bases between them.